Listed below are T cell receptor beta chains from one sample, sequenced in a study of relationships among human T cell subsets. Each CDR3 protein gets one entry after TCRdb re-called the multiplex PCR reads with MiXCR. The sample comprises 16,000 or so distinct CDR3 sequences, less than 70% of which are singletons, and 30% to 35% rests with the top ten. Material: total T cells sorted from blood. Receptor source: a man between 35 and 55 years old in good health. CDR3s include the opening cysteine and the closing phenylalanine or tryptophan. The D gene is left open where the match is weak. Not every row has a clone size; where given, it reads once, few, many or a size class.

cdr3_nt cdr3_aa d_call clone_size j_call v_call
TGTGCCAGCAGTCCCGGACTAGCGGGGGGGCCAGGGACCCAGTACTTC CASSPGLAGGPGTQYF TRBD2 NA TRBJ2-5 TRBV12-3/TRBV12-4
TGTGCCAGCAGTTTAAGACTTCTAGATACGCAGTATTTT CASSLRLLDTQYF NA NA TRBJ2-3 TRBV28
TGTGCCAGCAGCTTAGGAGGAGCCAATGAGCAGTTCTTC CASSLGGANEQFF NA NA TRBJ2-1 TRBV11-3
TGTGCCAGCAGTCTCGGGACCAACAATGAGCAGTTCTTC CASSLGTNNEQFF NA NA TRBJ2-1 TRBV27
TGTGGAACGACAGTGAACAATGAGCAGTTCTTC CGTTVNNEQFF NA NA TRBJ2-1 TRBV29-1
TGTGCCAGCAGCTTAACGTCAGGGGGCATGAACGAGCAGTACTTC CASSLTSGGMNEQYF TRBD1 NA TRBJ2-7 TRBV11-2
TGTGCCAGCAGCCGGGCTAGACTAGCGGGAGTCTACGAGCAGTACTTC CASSRARLAGVYEQYF TRBD2 NA TRBJ2-7 TRBV14
TGTGCCATCAGAACGGAGACAGGGTCGGCGAACACTGAAGCTTTCTTT CAIRTETGSANTEAFF TRBD1 NA TRBJ1-1 TRBV10-3
TGCGCCAGCAGTGAGTCTGGACAACTCGATCAGCCCCAGCATTTT CASSESGQLDQPQHF NA medium-sized TRBJ1-5 TRBV10-2
TGTGCCAGCAGCTTCACAACGGGAGCGCAATACGAGCAGTACTTC CASSFTTGAQYEQYF NA NA TRBJ2-7 TRBV11-2
TGTGCCAGCAGCCTGACAGGGAGTGGAACAGATACGCAGTATTTT CASSLTGSGTDTQYF TRBD1 NA TRBJ2-3 TRBV11-3
TGCAGTGCTCCTGGGGCGTCCGAAGTGAACACTGAAGCTTTCTTT CSAPGASEVNTEAFF NA once TRBJ1-1 TRBV20-1
TGCGCCAGCTCGTACAGAAATAGCAATCAGCCCCAGCATTTT CASSYRNSNQPQHF NA few TRBJ1-5 TRBV10-2
TGCGCCAGCAGCTTATCACAGGGGGCCGGAGAGACCCAGTACTTC CASSLSQGAGETQYF TRBD1 few TRBJ2-5 TRBV5-1
TGTACCAGCAGCTTCGGGGTAGATACGCAGTATTTT CTSSFGVDTQYF NA NA TRBJ2-3 TRBV7-9
TGCAGTGCTAGAGAGGAGGGGCCCTACGAGCAGTACTTT CSAREEGPYEQYF NA NA TRBJ2-7 TRBV20-1
TGCGCCAGCGGCGTTAACCGTAGCGGGGTGACGCACAATGAGCAGTTCTTC CASGVNRSGVTHNEQFF TRBD2 NA TRBJ2-1 TRBV5-1
TGTGCCAGCAGCTCCCCAGGGACTAACTACAATGAGCAGTTCTTC CASSSPGTNYNEQFF TRBD2 NA TRBJ2-1 TRBV5-6
TGCGCCAGCAGCCTAAGGGCGGACAAGTCCTACGAGCAGTACTTC CASSLRADKSYEQYF NA NA TRBJ2-7 TRBV4-1
TGCGCCAGCAGCCAAGCTAACAGGGGTGATTACGAGCAGTACTTC CASSQANRGDYEQYF TRBD1 once TRBJ2-7 TRBV4-1